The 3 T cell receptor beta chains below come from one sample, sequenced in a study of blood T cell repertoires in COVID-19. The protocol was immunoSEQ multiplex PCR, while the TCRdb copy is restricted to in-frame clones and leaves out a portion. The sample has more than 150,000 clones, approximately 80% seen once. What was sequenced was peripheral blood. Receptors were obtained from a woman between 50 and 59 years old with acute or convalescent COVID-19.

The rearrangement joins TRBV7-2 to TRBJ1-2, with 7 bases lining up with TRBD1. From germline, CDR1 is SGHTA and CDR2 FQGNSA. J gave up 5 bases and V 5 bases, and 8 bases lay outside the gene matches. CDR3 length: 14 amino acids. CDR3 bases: TGTGCCAGCAGCCCTCAGGGGGATGCTTATGGCTACACCTTC. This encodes CASSPQGDAYGYTF.

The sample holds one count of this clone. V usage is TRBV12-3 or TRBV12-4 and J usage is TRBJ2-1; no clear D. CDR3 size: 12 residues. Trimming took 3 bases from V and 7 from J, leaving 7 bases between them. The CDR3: CASSFYLNEQFF. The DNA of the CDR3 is TGTGCCAGCAGTTTTTACCTAAATGAGCAGTTCTTC.

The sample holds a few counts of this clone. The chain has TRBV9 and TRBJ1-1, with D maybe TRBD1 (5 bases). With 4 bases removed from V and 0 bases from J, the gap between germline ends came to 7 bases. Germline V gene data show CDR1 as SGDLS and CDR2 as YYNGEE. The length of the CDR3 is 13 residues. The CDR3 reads CASSKTVNTEAFF. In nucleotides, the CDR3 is TGTGCCAGCAGCAAGACAGTGAACACTGAAGCTTTCTTT. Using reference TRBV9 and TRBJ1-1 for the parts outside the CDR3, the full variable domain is DSGVTQTPKHLITATGQRVTLRCSPRSGDLSVYWYQQSLDQGLQFLIQYYNGEERAKGNILERFSAQQFPDLHSELNLSSLELGDSALYFCASSKTVNTEAFFGQGTRLTVV.